This T cell receptor beta chain was captured in a study of blood T cell repertoires in COVID-19. At the level of the study: Samples of COVID-19 (acute and convalescent) were obtained from the United States, Italy and Spain. Sources were T cells, B-cell-depleted T cells, or PBMCs; the material itself was cDNA or gDNA.

Clones were sequenced by immunoSEQ multiplex PCR, and TCRdb holds only the in-frame ones, with some missing. The sample lists 250,000 to 350,000 clones; roughly 90% were seen once. Those enrolled, adults aged about 18 to 89 years, came from around 24 US areas. Participant reports of clinical history set cohort assignment. This CDR3 comprises 17 residues. The ends were cut back, 1 base at V and 7 bases at J, with 19 bases in the middle. The germline gives CDR1 SEHNR, CDR2 FQNEAQ (reference sequence). The sample comprised PBMCs or T cells enriched from blood (not recorded which). The source is a woman aged 18-29 years with acute COVID-19. The V gene is TRBV7-9, the J gene TRBJ1-4; D not resolved. The CDR3 coding sequence is TGTGCCAGCAGCTTAGATGGCGGCCTGGTTTTTCGTGAAAAACTGTTTTTT. It translates to CASSLDGGLVFREKLFF. The variable domain in full, completed from reference TRBV7-9 and TRBJ1-4, reads DTGVSQNPRHKITKRGQNVTFRCDPISEHNRLYWYRQTLGQGPEFLTYFQNEAQLEKSRLLSDRFSAERPKGSFSTLEIQRTEQGDSAMYLCASSLDGGLVFREKLFFGSGTQLSVL.